Below, 26 T cell receptor beta chains from the same sample are listed, as sequenced in a study of blood T cell repertoires in COVID-19. Generated by immunoSEQ multiplex PCR, the TCRdb table keeps only in-frame clones and is missing some. The repertoire includes roughly 220,000 clones, approximately 90% of them detected once, and 5.9% sits in the top ten. The sample taken for sequencing was peripheral blood. The receptors were sampled from a man older than 75 with acute or convalescent COVID-19.

The J gene is TRBJ2-3, the V gene TRBV11-2, with 9 bases lining up with TRBD2. Germline CDR1 SGHAT, CDR2 FQNNGV. The V gene end was trimmed by 6 bases and the J gene end by 2 bases; junction bases not matched to a gene: 9. This CDR3 has 16 residues. The CDR3 DNA follows: TGTGCCAGCAGATCGAGCAGCGGGAGGTACACAGATACGCAGTATTTT. Amino acids: CASRSSSGRYTDTQYF.

The chain combines TRBV7-2 with TRBJ2-5, with 7 bases fitting TRBD2. CDR1 is SGHTA and CDR2 is FQGNSA in the germline V gene. There are 13 residues in the CDR3. The V gene end was trimmed by 6 bases and the J gene end by 4 bases; junction bases not matched to a gene: 5. CDR3 sequence: CASRMASGETQYF. The CDR3, as DNA: TGTGCCAGCAGAATGGCTAGCGGAGAGACCCAGTACTTC.

This clone has just a few counts. The V gene is TRBV9, the J gene TRBJ2-7, with D tentatively TRBD1 (5 bases). The CDR3 consists of 14 residues. Germline loops: CDR1 SGDLS, CDR2 YYNGEE. Trimming left V 5 bases short and J 7 bases short, with 19 bases between. The CDR3 DNA follows: TGTGCCAGCAGAAAGCAGGGTAACCCTTGTGAGCAGTACTTC. Protein sequence: CASRKQGNPCEQYF.

V and J are TRBV24-1 and TRBJ1-5, with a tentative D call TRBD1 (6 bases). Deletions cut 3 bases from V and 7 bases from J, with 15 bases between. CDR1 KGHDR and CDR2 SFDVKD come from the germline V gene. This CDR3 region has 15 residues. The CDR3 DNA sequence: TGTGCCACCAGTGATCAACACAGGGAATCCCAGCCCCAGCATTTT. Amino acid sequence: CATSDQHRESQPQHF.

The rearrangement links TRBV5-1 to TRBJ1-2; TRBD1 aligns across 8 bases. The CDR3 is 16 amino acids. Germline-derived CDR1 and CDR2 are SGHRS and YFSETQ. J lost 5 bases, V lost 3 bases, and 12 bases had no gene match. CDR3 in DNA: TGCGCCAGCAGCTACGCCGGGACAGGAGCCTTATATGGCTACACCTTC. This codes for CASSYAGTGALYGYTF.

The chain uses TRBV9 and TRBJ2-3; tentatively, D is TRBD2 (6 bases). The V gene's germline CDR1 is SGDLS and CDR2 YYNGEE. This CDR3 is built from 15 residues. The ends were cut back, 0 bases at V and 4 bases at J, with 12 bases in the middle. CDR3 in DNA: TGTGCCAGCAGCGTAGGACTAGATCCCCCAGATACGCAGTATTTT. Its protein is CASSVGLDPPDTQYF.

The V call is TRBV18, the J call TRBJ1-3, with a tentative D call TRBD1 (6 bases). The CDR3 sequence is 16 residues long. V lost 3 bases and J lost 0, with 12 bases in between. Germline CDR1 KGHSH, CDR2 LQKENI. The CDR3 region is CASSPSRDISGNTIYF. CDR3 DNA sequence: TGTGCCAGCTCACCGTCCCGGGACATCTCTGGAAACACCATATATTTT.

The V gene is TRBV2, the J gene TRBJ2-1; tentative D call: TRBD2 (6 bases). Trimming left V 5 bases short and J 2 bases short, with 16 bases between. Germline CDR1 and CDR2: SNHLY and FYNNEI. CDR3 length equals 16 residues. This CDR3 is CASSSPGVRAYNEQFF. CDR3 bases: TGTGCCAGCAGTTCTCCGGGAGTTCGGGCCTACAATGAGCAGTTCTTC.

The chain carries TRBV15 and TRBJ2-1; 13 positions agree with TRBD2. With V trimmed by 8 bases and J by 4 bases, 8 bases remained unmatched. This CDR3 has 16 amino acids. Germline CDR1 LNHNV, CDR2 YYDKDF (reference sequence). The DNA for the CDR3 is TGTGCCACCGGGGGGACTAGCGGGGAGCGATACAATGAGCAGTTCTTC. This codes for CATGGTSGERYNEQFF.

The chain combines TRBV18 with TRBJ1-1, with 10 bases fitting TRBD1. This CDR3 is 16 amino acids long. After removal of 5 bases from V and 0 bases from J, the junction contained 6 bases not matched to a gene. The germline V gene has CDR1 KGHSH and CDR2 LQKENI. CDR3 region: CASSLTGTGVNTEAFF. The CDR3 region has the DNA TGTGCCAGCTCATTGACAGGGACAGGGGTGAACACTGAAGCTTTCTTT.

This chain uses TRBV4-1 with TRBJ2-7, with TRBD2 matching over 12 bases. The ends lost 0 bases at V and 4 bases at J; junction bases unmatched: 16. This CDR3 is 20 amino acids long. Germline lookup yields CDR1 MGHRA and CDR2 YSYEKL. The CDR3 nucleotides read TGCGCCAGCAGCCAAGAAGGGGGAGCTAGCGGGAGGGCCGATGGATACGAGCAGTACTTC. This sequence encodes CASSQEGGASGRADGYEQYF.

The chain recombines TRBV12-3 or TRBV12-4 with TRBJ2-7; TRBD1 aligns across 7 bases. Germline trimming cut 5 bases from V and 7 bases from J; bases unmatched to any gene: 8. CDR3 length: 13 residues. For the CDR3, the DNA is TGTGCCAGCAGTCAGGGGGTCCCTGGGGAGCAGTACGTC. Protein sequence: CASSQGVPGEQYV.

This clone was counted a single time. This chain joins TRBV19 and TRBJ2-1; 9 bases line up with TRBD2. The CDR3 covers 15 residues. Trimming at V came to 1 base and at J to 9 bases, leaving 7 bases not matched to a gene. From germline, CDR1 is LNHDA and CDR2 SQIVND (reference sequence). CDR3 in amino acids: CASSIALAGAAEQFF. The DNA for the CDR3 is TGTGCCAGTAGTATAGCGTTAGCGGGAGCGGCTGAGCAGTTCTTC. Filled out from reference TRBV19 and TRBJ2-1, the complete variable domain reads DGGITQSPKYLFRKEGQNVTLSCEQNLNHDAMYWYRQDPGQGLRLIYYSQIVNDFQKGDIAEGYSVSREKKESFPLTVTSAQKNPTAFYLCASSIALAGAAEQFFGPGTRLTVL.

The chain employs TRBV6-5 and TRBJ1-2; D is unresolved. Per germline, CDR1 MNHEY and CDR2 SVGAGI. The V gene lost 6 bases and the J gene lost 6 bases, with 14 bases spanning the gap. This CDR3 region has 13 residues. CDR3 loop: CASRTPGSDGYTF. The CDR3 DNA is TGTGCCAGCAGAACCCCGGGGTCTGATGGCTACACCTTC.

The chain employs TRBV5-1 and TRBJ2-5, with 10 bases fitting TRBD2. The CDR3 has 17 residues. Germline CDR1 reads SGHRS; CDR2 reads YFSETQ. Germline trimming cut 4 bases from V and 2 bases from J; bases unmatched to any gene: 11. The chain's CDR3 is CASSPRTSGGLQETQYF. CDR3 coding DNA: TGCGCCAGCAGCCCGAGGACTAGCGGAGGCCTTCAAGAGACCCAGTACTTC.

The chain is built from TRBV27 and TRBJ2-1; 11 nucleotides align to TRBD2. This CDR3 is built from 17 residues. The V segment lost 4 bases and the J segment 7 bases; nucleotides outside the gene matches: 12. CDR1 is MNHEY and CDR2 is SMNVEV in the germline V gene (reference sequence). The CDR3 loop is CASSSLLAGGPRNEQFF. The DNA for the CDR3 is TGTGCCAGCAGTTCTTTATTAGCGGGAGGGCCGCGAAATGAGCAGTTCTTC.

The rearrangement joins TRBV4-1 to TRBJ2-2, with a possible D match to TRBD1 (6 bases). The germline V and J ends were trimmed by 0 bases and 8 bases, with 19 bases remaining between them. The V gene's germline CDR1 is MGHRA and CDR2 YSYEKL. CDR3 size: 17 residues. CDR3 nucleotides: TGCGCCAGCAGCCAAGATACGACAGGACGGTTATTAGGGGAGCTGTTTTTT. Its protein product is CASSQDTTGRLLGELFF.

This chain joins TRBV19 and TRBJ2-1, with 10 bases lining up with TRBD2. This CDR3 contains 15 residues. After removal of 6 bases from V and 8 bases from J, the junction contained 10 bases not matched to a gene. Germline V CDR1 and CDR2: LNHDA, SQIVND (reference sequence). CDR3 bases: TGTGCCAGTAGCCTACTAGCGGGAACGCTCGATGAGCAGTTCTTC. Its protein is CASSLLAGTLDEQFF.

The chain uses TRBV7-9 and TRBJ2-3, with TRBD1 identical over 11 bases. The CDR3 extends over 14 amino acids. J was trimmed by 6 bases and V by 4 bases; bases with no gene match: 3. Germline lookup yields CDR1 SEHNR and CDR2 FQNEAQ (reference sequence). CDR3 in DNA: TGTGCCAGCAGCTGGGGACAGGGGGTCGATACGCAGTATTTT. It yields the protein CASSWGQGVDTQYF.

V usage is TRBV11-3 and J usage is TRBJ2-3, with D tentatively TRBD1 or TRBD2 (6 bases each). Germline CDR1 is SGHNT and CDR2 is YENEEA. The length of the CDR3 is 14 residues. Trimming cost V 10 bases and J 1 base, with 15 bases left between them. The CDR3 DNA is TGTGCCACCAGGGGCGGGGTGGGCACAGATACGCAGTATTTT. This translates into CATRGGVGTDTQYF. Full variable domain (rest looked up from reference TRBV11-3 and TRBJ2-3): EAGVVQSPRYKIIEKKQPVAFWCNPISGHNTLYWYLQNLGQGPELLIRYENEEAVDDSQLPKDRFSAERLKGVDSTLKIQPAELGDSAVYLCATRGGVGTDTQYFGPGTRLTVL.

V is TRBV3-1 (or the pseudogene TRBV3-2) and J is TRBJ2-7; TRBD2 matches at 7 bases. V shed 2 bases and J 1 base; nucleotides not matched to a gene: 8. The CDR3 has 16 residues. CDR1 and CDR2 from the germline V gene are LGHDT and YNNKEL (reference sequence). In DNA, the CDR3 is TGTGCCAGCAGCCAAAGAGTGCGGGAGAAATCCTACGAGCAGTACTTC. Its protein product is CASSQRVREKSYEQYF.

The genes are TRBV7-2 and TRBJ2-1, with 8 nucleotides matching TRBD2. Germline V gene data show CDR1 as SGHTA and CDR2 as FQGNSA. The junction had 12 bases not matched to a gene; V was cut back by 7 bases and J by 7 bases. This CDR3 is 15 amino acids long. The CDR3 spells CASTLSGISTNEQFF. The CDR3 nucleotides are TGTGCCAGCACCCTTAGCGGGATAAGCACGAATGAGCAGTTCTTC.

This rearrangement joins TRBV9 to TRBJ2-3; 13 bases are shared with TRBD2. Germline loops: CDR1 SGDLS, CDR2 YYNGEE. V lost 0 bases, J lost 6 bases, and 4 bases stayed unmatched. The CDR3 consists of 16 residues. CDR3 DNA: TGTGCCAGCAGCGTAGTACTAGCGGGAGGGATGGATACGCAGTATTTT. Its translation is CASSVVLAGGMDTQYF.

This rearrangement joins TRBV11-1 to TRBJ2-1; 8 nucleotides match TRBD2. This CDR3 comprises 15 residues. The germline CDR1 and CDR2 sequences are SGHAT and FQDESV (reference sequence). The trim removed 0 bases at V and 6 bases at J, leaving 4 bases unmatched. Here the CDR3 DNA reads TGTGCCAGCAGCTTAGCAGCGGGAGATTTCAATGAGCAGTTCTTC. Translation: CASSLAAGDFNEQFF.

This chain links TRBV27 with TRBJ1-4; D not resolved. Germline V CDR1 and CDR2: MNHEY, SMNVEV (reference sequence). V gave up 6 bases and J gave up 7 bases, with 12 bases separating them. The CDR3 extends over 13 amino acids. The CDR3 bases are TGTGCCAGCAGCCGGGGATGGGGTGAAAAACTGTTTTTT. Its protein product is CASSRGWGEKLFF.

This chain links TRBV19 with TRBJ2-4; a weak D match, TRBD2 (6 bases). Trimming pared 3 bases from V and 3 bases from J, leaving 12 bases between. The CDR3 runs 15 residues. The germline V gene has CDR1 LNHDA and CDR2 SQIVND (reference sequence). The chain's CDR3 is CASSIAGQVKNIQYF. As DNA, the CDR3 is TGTGCCAGTAGTATCGCGGGGCAGGTCAAAAACATTCAGTACTTC.